The rows below give T cell receptor beta chains drawn from one sample of a study of blood T cell repertoires in COVID-19. Here immunoSEQ multiplex PCR was the method, and the copy in TCRdb shows in-frame clones only, minus some. Among roughly 230,000 clones listed, more than 65% were seen once. Input material: PBMCs or T cells enriched from blood (not recorded which). These receptors originate from a middle-aged man who had recovered from COVID-19. Each CDR3 is given with its conserved first and last residue. The D gene is left open where the match is weak. The listing skips clone size in some rows; elsewhere it reads once, few, many or a size class.

j_call	clone_size	d_call	v_call	cdr3_nt	cdr3_aa
TRBJ1-1	-	-	TRBV12-3/TRBV12-4	TGTGCCAGCACCGAACAGTCGGCAACTGAAGCTTTCTTT	CASTEQSATEAFF
TRBJ2-1	few	TRBD2	TRBV6-4	TGTGCCAGCAGGGCGGAACTAGCGTGGTACAATGAGCAGTTCTTC	CASRAELAWYNEQFF
TRBJ2-5	once	TRBD2	TRBV7-9	TGTGCCAGCAGCTGGCCGATTCCCCCGGGACTAGCGGGCCAAGAGACCCAGTACTTC	CASSWPIPPGLAGQETQYF
TRBJ1-3	-	TRBD1	TRBV19	TGTGCCAGTAGTCCGACAGGGGGTGGAAACACCATATATTTT	CASSPTGGGNTIYF
TRBJ2-3	-	TRBD2	TRBV4-1	TGCGCCAGCAGCCAACTTCAACCGGGACTAGCGGGAGTCTCTGATACGCAGTATTTT	CASSQLQPGLAGVSDTQYF
TRBJ2-5	-	-	TRBV6-5	TGTGCCACCAGGTACAGCCTTAACCAAGAGACCCAGTACTTC	CATRYSLNQETQYF
TRBJ1-1	-	-	TRBV10-1	TGCGCCAGCAGGTATGGAGTGCACACTGAAGCTTTCTTT	CASRYGVHTEAFF
TRBJ2-6	-	-	TRBV4-3	TGCGCCAGCAGCCAAGAATGGGACTGGGACTCTGGGGCCAACGTCCTGACTTTC	CASSQEWDWDSGANVLTF
TRBJ1-2	-	TRBD1	TRBV4-2	TGTGCCAGCAGCCAAGATAGAGAGACAGGGGGCCGCTACACCTTC	CASSQDRETGGRYTF
TRBJ2-1	-	-	TRBV25-1	TGTGCCAGCAGGGGACTTAGGGGTAGCCGGAATGAGCAGTTCTTC	CASRGLRGSRNEQFF
TRBJ2-7	-	-	TRBV21-1	TGTGCCAGCAAGGGGGGGACTCCCACCTACGAGCAGTACTTC	CASKGGTPTYEQYF
TRBJ2-1	once	TRBD2	TRBV7-7	TGTGCTAGCAGCGAACTAGCGGGAGGGCCGTCCAATGAGCAGTTCTTC	CASSELAGGPSNEQFF
TRBJ1-5	-	-	TRBV19	TGTGCCAGTAGTATCCGGACAGCCGGCAATCAGCCCCAGCATTTT	CASSIRTAGNQPQHF
TRBJ2-5	-	-	TRBV18	TGTGCCAGCTCCCCGGGAGTTCAAGAGACCCAGTACTTC	CASSPGVQETQYF
TRBJ1-3	-	-	TRBV5-1	TGCGCCAGCAGCCCGGAGAGCACCATATATTTT	CASSPESTIYF